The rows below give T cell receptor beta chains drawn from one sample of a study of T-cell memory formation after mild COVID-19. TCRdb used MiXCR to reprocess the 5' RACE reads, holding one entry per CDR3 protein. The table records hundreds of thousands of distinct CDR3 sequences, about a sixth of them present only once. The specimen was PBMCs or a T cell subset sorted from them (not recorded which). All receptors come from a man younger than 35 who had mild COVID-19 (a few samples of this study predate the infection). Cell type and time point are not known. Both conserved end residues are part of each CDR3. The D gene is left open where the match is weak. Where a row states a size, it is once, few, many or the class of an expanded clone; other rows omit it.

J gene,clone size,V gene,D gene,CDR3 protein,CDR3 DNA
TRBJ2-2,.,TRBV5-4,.,CASSSGIAAGELFF,TGTGCCAGCAGCTCTGGGATAGCAGCCGGGGAGCTGTTTTTT
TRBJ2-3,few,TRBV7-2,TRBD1,CASSLMGTESTDTQYF,TGTGCCAGCAGCTTAATGGGGACAGAATCCACAGATACGCAGTATTTT
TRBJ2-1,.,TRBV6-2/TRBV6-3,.,CASTQVGQRYNEQFF,TGTGCCAGCACCCAAGTTGGGCAGCGCTACAATGAGCAGTTCTTC
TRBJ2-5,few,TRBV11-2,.,CASTPPTEQTQYF,TGTGCCAGCACCCCGCCGACGGAGCAGACCCAGTACTTC
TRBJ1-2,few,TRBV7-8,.,CASSGKGGYGYTF,TGTGCCAGCAGCGGAAAAGGGGGTTATGGCTACACCTTC
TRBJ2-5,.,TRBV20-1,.,CSAVRRAAGETQYF,TGCAGTGCCGTCCGACGTGCAGCTGGGGAGACCCAGTACTTC
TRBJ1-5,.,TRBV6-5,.,CASSIAGGNQPQHF,TGTGCCAGCAGTATTGCCGGGGGCAATCAGCCCCAGCATTTT
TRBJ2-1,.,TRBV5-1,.,CARDKNRIRCNEQFF,TGCGCCAGGGACAAGAATCGAATCAGGTGCAATGAGCAGTTCTTC
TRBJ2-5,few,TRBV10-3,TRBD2,CAIKASGGPQETQYF,TGTGCCATCAAGGCTAGCGGGGGGCCCCAAGAGACCCAGTACTTC
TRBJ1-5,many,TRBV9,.,CASSVDADQPQHF,TGTGCCAGCAGCGTAGATGCGGATCAGCCCCAGCATTTT
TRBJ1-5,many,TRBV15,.,CATSRADQPQHF,TGTGCCACCAGCAGAGCAGATCAGCCCCAGCATTTT
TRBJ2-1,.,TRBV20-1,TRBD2,CSAETSGTLGGAEQFF,TGCAGTGCTGAGACTAGCGGTACTTTGGGAGGGGCTGAGCAGTTCTTC
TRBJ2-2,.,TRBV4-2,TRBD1,CASSQEGQPNTGELFF,TGTGCCAGCAGCCAAGAGGGACAGCCGAACACCGGGGAGCTGTTTTTT
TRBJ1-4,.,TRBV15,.,CATSREGNEKLFF,TGTGCCACCAGCAGAGAGGGTAATGAAAAACTGTTTTTT
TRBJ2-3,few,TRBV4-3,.,CASSRGGTEGTDTQYF,TGCGCCAGCAGCCGAGGGGGGACAGAGGGAACAGATACGCAGTATTTT
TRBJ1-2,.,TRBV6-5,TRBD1,CASSYSQGAAGYTF,TGTGCCAGCAGTTACTCCCAGGGGGCCGCTGGCTACACCTTC
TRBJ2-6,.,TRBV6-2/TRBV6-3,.,CASTKRDQGYGANVLTF,TGTGCCAGCACCAAAAGGGATCAGGGATACGGGGCCAACGTCCTGACTTTC
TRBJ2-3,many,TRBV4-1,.,CASSLSPGAPLGSTDTQYF,TGCGCCAGCAGCCTTTCCCCGGGGGCGCCTCTAGGTAGCACAGATACGCAGTATTTT
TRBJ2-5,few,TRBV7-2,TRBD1,CASSLTTGGGRETQYF,TGTGCCAGCAGCTTAACAACAGGGGGCGGACGTGAGACCCAGTACTTC
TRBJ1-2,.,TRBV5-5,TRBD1,CASSLSGTGGYTF,TGTGCCAGCAGCTTGTCCGGGACAGGCGGCTACACCTTC
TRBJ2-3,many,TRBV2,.,CASSEQTDTQYF,TGTGCCAGCAGTGAACAAACAGATACGCAGTATTTT
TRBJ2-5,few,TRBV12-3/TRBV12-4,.,CATQLGWQETQYF,TGTGCCACCCAGTTAGGTTGGCAAGAGACCCAGTACTTC
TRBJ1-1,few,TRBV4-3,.,CASSQETARGTEAFF,TGCGCCAGCAGCCAAGAAACAGCCAGAGGAACTGAAGCTTTCTTT
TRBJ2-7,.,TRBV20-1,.,CSAPMTRSSYEQYF,TGCAGTGCTCCCATGACACGTTCCTCCTACGAGCAGTACTTC
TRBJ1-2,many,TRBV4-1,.,CASSQEGSYGYTF,TGCGCCAGCAGCCAAGAAGGCAGCTATGGCTACACCTTC
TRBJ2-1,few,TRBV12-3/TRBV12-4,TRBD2,CASSPGLESSPFF,TGTGCCAGCAGTCCGGGACTAGAGTCTTCTCCGTTCTTC
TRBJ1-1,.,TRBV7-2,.,CASSLVGGLGADTEAFF,TGTGCCAGCAGCTTAGTCGGGGGCCTTGGGGCGGACACTGAAGCTTTCTTT
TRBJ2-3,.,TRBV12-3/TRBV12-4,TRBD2,CASRIAGGTDTQYF,TGTGCCAGCAGAATAGCGGGGGGTACAGATACGCAGTATTTT
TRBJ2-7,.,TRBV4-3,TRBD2,CASSLSKAGGSYEQYF,TGCGCCAGCAGCCTCTCGAAAGCGGGAGGCTCCTACGAGCAGTACTTC
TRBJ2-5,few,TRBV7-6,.,CASSLASWRELIQYF,TGTGCCAGCAGCTTAGCATCGTGGAGGGAACTGATCCAGTACTTC
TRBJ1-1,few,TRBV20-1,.,CSAPNGRGRNTEAFF,TGCAGTGCCCCCAACGGTAGGGGCCGGAACACTGAAGCTTTCTTT
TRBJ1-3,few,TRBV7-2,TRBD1,CASSPTGGNTIYF,TGTGCCAGCAGCCCGACAGGGGGAAACACCATATATTTT
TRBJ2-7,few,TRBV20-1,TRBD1,CSASLPGQGAYEQYF,TGCAGTGCTAGCCTCCCGGGACAGGGCGCGTACGAGCAGTACTTC
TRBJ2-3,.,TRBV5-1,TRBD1,CASSPRDRGTDTQYF,TGCGCCAGCAGCCCCCGGGACAGGGGTACAGATACGCAGTATTTT
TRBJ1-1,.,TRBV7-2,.,CASSLAQGVTEAFF,TGTGCCAGCAGCTTAGCACAGGGTGTCACTGAAGCTTTCTTT
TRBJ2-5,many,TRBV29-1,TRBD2,CSVGTSGETQYF,TGCAGCGTTGGGACTAGCGGAGAGACCCAGTACTTC
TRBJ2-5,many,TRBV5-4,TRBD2,CASSLPLAGSETQYF,TGTGCCAGCAGCTTGCCGCTAGCGGGGTCAGAGACCCAGTACTTC
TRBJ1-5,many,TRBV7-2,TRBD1,CASSSQGNSNQPQHF,TGTGCCAGCAGCTCACAGGGGAATAGCAATCAGCCCCAGCATTTT
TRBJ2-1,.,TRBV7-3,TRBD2,CASSASGTSSEQFF,TGTGCCAGCAGCGCGTCCGGGACTAGCAGTGAGCAGTTCTTC
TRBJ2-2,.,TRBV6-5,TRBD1,CASSYSVQGANTGELFF,TGTGCCAGCAGTTACTCAGTTCAGGGGGCGAACACCGGGGAGCTGTTTTTT
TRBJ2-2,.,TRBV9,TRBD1,CASSANEGQGMTGELFF,TGTGCCAGCAGCGCGAATGAGGGACAGGGGATGACCGGGGAGCTGTTTTTT
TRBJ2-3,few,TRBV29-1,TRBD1,CSAKRQGVGDTQYF,TGCAGCGCCAAAAGACAGGGGGTAGGAGATACGCAGTATTTT
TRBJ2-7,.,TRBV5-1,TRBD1,CASGWTGGNEQYF,TGCGCCAGCGGTTGGACAGGGGGCAACGAGCAGTACTTC